The 16 T cell receptor beta chains listed next were all sequenced from one sample in a study of cytomegalovirus exposure and HLA in healthy donors. Primers for the PCR totalled 60 Vbeta and 13 Jbeta. Measured with immunoSEQ multiplex PCR; TCRdb has only the in-frame clones, and not every one. Seen here are approximately 160,000 clones, over 60% observed once, and the top ten hold 0.65% to 0.95%. Specimen: PBMCs. These receptors were collected from a female donor in good health and CMV-seronegative.

The chain employs TRBV4-3 and TRBJ2-3; maybe TRBD1 (7 bases). The CDR3 spans 15 residues. V was clipped by 3 bases and J by 5 bases, with 15 bases between them. Germline V lookup: CDR1 LGHNA, CDR2 YSLEER. The CDR3 here is CASSQRTGEVDTQYF. The CDR3 coding sequence is TGCGCCAGCAGCCAGCGTACAGGGGAGGTAGATACGCAGTATTTT.

The CDR3 DNA is TGTGCCAGCTCCCGGCGGGATACTCCTGGAAACACCATATATTTT. It codes for CASSRRDTPGNTIYF. The genes are TRBV11-1 and TRBJ1-3; D is unclear. There are 15 residues in the CDR3. V was pared by 8 bases and J by 2 bases, with 16 bases between. CDR1 is SGHAT, CDR2 FQDESV, per germline (reference sequence). Full variable domain (missing parts from reference TRBV11-1 and TRBJ1-3): EAEVAQSPRYKITEKSQAVAFWCDPISGHATLYWYRQILGQGPELLVQFQDESVVDDSQLPKDRFSAERLKGVDSTLKIQPAELGDSAMYLCASSRRDTPGNTIYFGEGSWLTVV.

This clone was seen only once. CDR3 nucleotide sequence: TGCGCCAGCAGCTTGGACAGGCCACCTACGGATACGCAGTATTTT. It specifies CASSLDRPPTDTQYF. The chain is built from TRBV5-1 and TRBJ2-3; TRBD1 is a possible D gene (5 bases). Between the trimmed V and J ends, which lost 0 bases and 6 bases, there was a span of 14 bases. CDR1 is SGHRS and CDR2 is YFSETQ in the germline V gene. This CDR3 is 15 amino acids long.

This clone was recorded once. The chain combines TRBV7-9 with TRBJ2-1, with TRBD2 identical over 8 bases. This CDR3 has 15 amino acids. The junction had 12 bases not matched to a gene; V was cut back by 5 bases and J by 9 bases. Germline lookup yields CDR1 SEHNR and CDR2 FQNEAQ (reference sequence). As DNA, the CDR3 is TGTGCCAGCAGCCATCTAGCGGGTCGACAAACTGAGCAGTTCTTC. Amino acid sequence: CASSHLAGRQTEQFF.

The chain links TRBV11-1 to TRBJ2-5, with D possibly TRBD2 on 5 matching bases. V lost 5 bases to trimming and J lost 0 bases, with 13 bases between them. The CDR3 length is 15 residues. Germline assignment: CDR1 SGHAT and CDR2 FQDESV (reference sequence). The CDR3 is CASSPGNGNQETQYF. CDR3 sequence (DNA): TGTGCCAGCAGCCCAGGTAACGGGAACCAAGAGACCCAGTACTTC.

The rearrangement links TRBV5-5 to TRBJ2-7, with D maybe TRBD2 (6 bases). Germline lookup yields CDR1 SGHKS and CDR2 YYEKEE (reference sequence). The CDR3 covers 15 residues. Trimming removed 2 bases from V and 4 bases from J, with 16 bases in between. CDR3 protein: CASSFASGLVYEQYF. The CDR3 nucleotides read TGTGCCAGCAGCTTCGCAAGCGGGCTAGTTTACGAGCAGTACTTC.

The chain employs TRBV9 and TRBJ1-2, with D hard to call. Trimming left V 4 bases short and J 4 bases short, with 11 bases between. Germline V lookup: CDR1 SGDLS, CDR2 YYNGEE. This CDR3 comprises 13 residues. The CDR3 DNA follows: TGTGCCAGCAGCTCGAGGGAGGTCTATGGCTACACCTTC. Amino acid sequence: CASSSREVYGYTF. The full variable domain, rest sourced from reference TRBV9 and TRBJ1-2, is DSGVTQTPKHLITATGQRVTLRCSPRSGDLSVYWYQQSLDQGLQFLIQYYNGEERAKGNILERFSAQQFPDLHSELNLSSLELGDSALYFCASSSREVYGYTFGSGTRLTVV.

A few counts support this clone. This chain joins TRBV18 and TRBJ1-2; D is uncertain. The V end lost 2 bases, the J end lost 2 bases, and 9 bases lay between the germline ends. This CDR3 region has 14 residues. Germline CDR1 and CDR2: KGHSH and LQKENI. This chain's CDR3 is CASSPGRKNYGYTF. The CDR3 DNA follows: TGTGCCAGCTCACCAGGCAGGAAAAACTATGGCTACACCTTC. Full variable domain (missing parts from reference TRBV18 and TRBJ1-2): NAGVMQNPRHLVRRRGQEARLRCSPMKGHSHVYWYRQLPEEGLKFMVYLQKENIIDESGMPKERFSAEFPKEGPSILRIQQVVRGDSAAYFCASSPGRKNYGYTFGSGTRLTVV.

The J gene is TRBJ2-2, the V gene TRBV11-3; D is unclear. Deletions cut 1 base from V and 2 bases from J, with 8 bases between. This CDR3 is built from 15 residues. CDR1 SGHNT and CDR2 YENEEA come from the germline V gene. The CDR3 DNA sequence: TGTGCCAGCAGCTTAGGTCATCATAACACCGGGGAGCTGTTTTTT. This codes for CASSLGHHNTGELFF.

The rearrangement links TRBV19 to TRBJ2-7; D may be TRBD1 (6 bases). The CDR3 contains 15 residues. Germline V gene lookup returns CDR1 LNHDA and CDR2 SQIVND (reference sequence). The V end was cut by 7 bases, the J end by 5 bases, with 21 bases between. This CDR3 is CASTPDRSPWNEQYF. The CDR3 DNA reads as TGTGCCAGTACCCCTGACAGGTCGCCTTGGAACGAGCAGTACTTC. Combining the CDR3 with reference TRBV19 and TRBJ2-7 gives the whole variable domain DGGITQSPKYLFRKEGQNVTLSCEQNLNHDAMYWYRQDPGQGLRLIYYSQIVNDFQKGDIAEGYSVSREKKESFPLTVTSAQKNPTAFYLCASTPDRSPWNEQYFGPGTRLTVT.

The chain recombines TRBV5-4 with TRBJ2-2; TRBD2 matches 8 bases. Losses at the gene ends were 3 bases for V and 3 bases for J; bases not matched to a gene: 7. The CDR3 contains 16 residues. The germline gives CDR1 SGHNT, CDR2 YYREEE (reference sequence). Here the CDR3 reads CASSWTGTRDTGELFF. The CDR3 DNA sequence: TGTGCCAGCAGCTGGACCGGGACTAGGGACACCGGGGAGCTGTTTTTT.

A few counts support this clone. The chain recombines TRBV5-1 with TRBJ1-1; 8 bases map to TRBD1. CDR1 and CDR2 from the germline V gene are SGHRS and YFSETQ. V gave up 5 bases and J gave up 2 bases; unmatched junction bases: 2. The length of the CDR3 is 13 residues. CDR3 nucleotides: TGCGCCAGCAGGGACAGGGATAACACTGAAGCTTTCTTT. It is translated as CASRDRDNTEAFF.

The chain is built from TRBV11-2 and TRBJ1-6; D remains unclear. Trimming left V 5 bases short and J 14 bases short, with 19 bases between. Germline-derived CDR1 and CDR2 are SGHAT and FQNNGV. CDR3 length: 14 amino acids. This CDR3 reads CASSPRALRVTLHF. CDR3 bases: TGTGCCAGCAGCCCGAGGGCCCTAAGGGTGACCCTCCACTTT.

The sample holds a few counts of this clone. This chain joins TRBV27 and TRBJ1-2, with 10 bases identical to TRBD1. Germline CDR1 is MNHEY and CDR2 is SMNVEV (reference sequence). This CDR3 is 16 amino acids long. V shed 3 bases and J 3 bases; nucleotides not matched to a gene: 7. The CDR3 here is CASSLRTGGGDYGYTF. As DNA, the CDR3 is TGTGCCAGCAGTTTGCGGACAGGGGGTGGCGACTATGGCTACACCTTC.

The chain recombines TRBV20-1 with TRBJ1-6, with D unresolved. V lost 6 bases and J 10 bases, leaving 10 bases between the germline ends. Germline values: CDR1 DFQATT, CDR2 SNEGSKA (reference sequence). The CDR3 spans 11 residues. The CDR3 DNA sequence: TGCAGTGCAGGGAGGTTATCACCCCTCCACTTT. It yields the protein CSAGRLSPLHF.

The rearrangement uses TRBV11-2 and TRBJ1-4, with TRBD1 matching over 7 bases. The CDR3 spans 15 residues. Germline loops: CDR1 SGHAT, CDR2 FQNNGV. Trimming at V came to 5 bases and at J to 4 bases, leaving 7 bases not matched to a gene. Here the CDR3 reads CASSEQGGFNEKLFF. The CDR3 region has the DNA TGTGCCAGCAGCGAGCAGGGGGGTTTTAATGAAAAACTGTTTTTT.